This T cell receptor beta chain stems from a study of blood T cells in healthy people across ages. PCR was performed a second time for roughly 6 to 12 cycles using a sample-barcoded 5' primer and a J-beta primer mix. TCRdb itself ran the 5' RACE reads through MiXCR, one entry per CDR3 protein. Counted here are about 720,000 distinct CDR3 sequences, 20% to 30% occurring once; the ten biggest clones make up approximately 4%. Of note for this clonotype: Its antigen is as yet unknown. The junction departs from the called germline gene at one end, perhaps through a read error.

Regarding the study as a whole: Older individuals had lower TCR beta diversity per million T cells (the decline was roughly linear).

The CDR3 has 15 residues. Germline V gene data show CDR1 as LGHDT and CDR2 as YNNKEL (reference sequence). The same sample was also used in a study of T cells of mothers and their children.

The TCR comes from a boy younger than 18 in good health. The J gene is TRBJ2-7, the V gene TRBV3-1; 12 bases agree with TRBD2. Material for sequencing was blood. The CDR3 region has the DNA TGTGTCAGCGGCCTAGCGGGAGGGCCACTGAGGGAGCAGTACTTC. It translates to CVSGLAGGPLREQYF.